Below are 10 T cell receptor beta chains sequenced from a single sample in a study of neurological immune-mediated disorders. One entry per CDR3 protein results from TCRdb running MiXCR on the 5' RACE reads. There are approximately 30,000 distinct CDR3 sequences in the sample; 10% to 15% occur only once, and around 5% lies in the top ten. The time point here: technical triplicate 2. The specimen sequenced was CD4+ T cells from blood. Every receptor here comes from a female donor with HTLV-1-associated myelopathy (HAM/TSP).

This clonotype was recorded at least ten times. The CDR3 is CASTDSPGPTMQQFF. As DNA, the CDR3 is TGTGCCAGCACCGACTCCCCGGGTCCTACAATGCAGCAGTTCTTC. V is TRBV3-1 and J is TRBJ2-1, with D hard to call. The V gene's germline CDR1 is LGHDT and CDR2 YNNKEL (reference sequence). The V gene lost 7 bases and the J gene lost 11 bases, with 24 bases spanning the gap. The CDR3 spans 15 residues.

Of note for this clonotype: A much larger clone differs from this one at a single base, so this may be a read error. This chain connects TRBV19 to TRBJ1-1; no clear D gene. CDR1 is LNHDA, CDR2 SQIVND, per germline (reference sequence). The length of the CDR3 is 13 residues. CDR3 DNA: TGTGTCAGTACCTCGGCCAGGAACACTGAAGCTTTCTTT. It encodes CVSTSARNTEAFF.

This chain's CDR3 is CASSATGGTRGYTF. The CDR3 coding sequence is TGTGCCAGCAGTGCAACAGGGGGCACGCGTGGCTACACCTTC. J is TRBJ1-2 and V is TRBV25-1, with TRBD1 matching over 9 bases. V dropped 4 bases and J dropped 7; count of bases not matched to a gene: 7. The CDR3 has 14 amino acids. The germline CDR1 and CDR2 sequences are MGHDK and SYGVNS.

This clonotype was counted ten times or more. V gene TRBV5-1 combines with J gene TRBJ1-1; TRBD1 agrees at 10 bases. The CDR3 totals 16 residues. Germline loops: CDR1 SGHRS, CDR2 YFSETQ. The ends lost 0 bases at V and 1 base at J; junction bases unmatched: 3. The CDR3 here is CASSLEDRGWNTEAFF. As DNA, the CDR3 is TGCGCCAGCAGCTTGGAGGACAGGGGGTGGAACACTGAAGCTTTCTTT.

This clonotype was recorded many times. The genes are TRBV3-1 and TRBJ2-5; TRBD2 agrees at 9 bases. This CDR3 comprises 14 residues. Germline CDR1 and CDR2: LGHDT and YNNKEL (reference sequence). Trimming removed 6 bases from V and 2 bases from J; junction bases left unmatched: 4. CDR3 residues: CASRSLAGQETQYF. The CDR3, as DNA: TGTGCCAGCAGATCCCTAGCGGGACAAGAGACCCAGTACTTC.

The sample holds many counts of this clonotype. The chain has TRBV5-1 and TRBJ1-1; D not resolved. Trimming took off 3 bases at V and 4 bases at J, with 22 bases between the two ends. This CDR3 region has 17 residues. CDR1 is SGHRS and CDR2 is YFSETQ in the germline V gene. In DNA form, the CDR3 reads TGCGCCAGCAGCTCCGCCCCAAGAGGCAGAGAATCCACTGAAGCTTTCTTT. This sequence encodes CASSSAPRGRESTEAFF.

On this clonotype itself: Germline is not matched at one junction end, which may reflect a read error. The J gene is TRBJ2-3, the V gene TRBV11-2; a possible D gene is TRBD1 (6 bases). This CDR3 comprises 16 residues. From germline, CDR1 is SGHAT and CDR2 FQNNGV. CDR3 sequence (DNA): TGTGCCAGCAGCCCAGGACAGATCCTTAGCACAGATACCCAGTATTTT. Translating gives CASSPGQILSTDTQYF.

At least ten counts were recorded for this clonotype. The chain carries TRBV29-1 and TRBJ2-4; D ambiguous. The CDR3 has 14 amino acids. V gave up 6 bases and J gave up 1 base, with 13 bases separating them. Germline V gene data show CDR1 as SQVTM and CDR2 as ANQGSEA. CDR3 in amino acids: CSVAVSHAKNIQYF. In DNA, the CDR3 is TGCAGCGTGGCGGTTTCGCACGCCAAAAACATTCAGTACTTC.

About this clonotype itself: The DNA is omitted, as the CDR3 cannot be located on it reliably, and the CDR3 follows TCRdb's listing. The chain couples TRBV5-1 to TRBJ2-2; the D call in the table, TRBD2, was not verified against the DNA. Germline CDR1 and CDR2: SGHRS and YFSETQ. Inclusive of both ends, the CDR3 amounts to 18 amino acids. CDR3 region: CASSFYICSARKTGELFF.

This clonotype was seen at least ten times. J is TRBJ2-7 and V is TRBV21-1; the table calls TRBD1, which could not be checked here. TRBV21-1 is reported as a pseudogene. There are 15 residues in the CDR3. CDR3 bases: TGTGCCAGCAGCTTAACTCCGGGACAGGGCTACGAGCAGTACTTC. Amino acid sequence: CASSLTPGQGYEQYF.